Here is one T cell receptor beta chain with its context. Its target is unknown. Clones were sequenced by immunoSEQ multiplex PCR, and TCRdb holds only the in-frame ones, with some missing. The sample lists 2 million to 3 million clones; roughly 93% were seen once. These data are taken from a study of shared clonotypes between healthy human individuals. Notes on the study in general: Approximately 4.6% of naive CD4 clonotypes were shared across four donors. Sequencing depth was predicted to influence how clonotypes are shared among donors.

The source is a man aged 18-30 years in good health. Some clones in this sample may be carry-over from other donors' samples. The sequenced sample was naive CD4+ T cells from PBMCs. Subset meaning: CD45RA+ positively selected.

The CDR3 sequence: CASSSTSGSVYEQYF. The CDR3 nucleotides read TGTGCCAGCTCATCGACTAGCGGGAGTGTCTACGAGCAGTACTTC. The rearrangement links TRBV18 to TRBJ2-7; TRBD2 agrees at 12 bases. This CDR3 contains 15 residues. CDR1 is KGHSH, CDR2 LQKENI, per germline. V lost 5 bases and J lost 3; bases outside the gene matches: 5.